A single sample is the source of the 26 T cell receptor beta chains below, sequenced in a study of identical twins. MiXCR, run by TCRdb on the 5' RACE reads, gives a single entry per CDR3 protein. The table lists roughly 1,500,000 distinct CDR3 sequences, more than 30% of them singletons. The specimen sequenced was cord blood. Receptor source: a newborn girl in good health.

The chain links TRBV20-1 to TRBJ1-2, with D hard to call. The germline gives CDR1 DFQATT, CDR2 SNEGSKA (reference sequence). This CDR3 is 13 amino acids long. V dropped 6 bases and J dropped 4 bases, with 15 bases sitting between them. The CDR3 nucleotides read TGCAGTGCCTCGACACCAACTTCCTATGGCTACACCTTC. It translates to CSASTPTSYGYTF.

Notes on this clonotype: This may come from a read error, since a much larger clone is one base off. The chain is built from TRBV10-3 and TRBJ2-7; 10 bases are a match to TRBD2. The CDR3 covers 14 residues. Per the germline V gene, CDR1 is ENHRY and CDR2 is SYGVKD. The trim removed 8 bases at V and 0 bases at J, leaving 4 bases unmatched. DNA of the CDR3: TGTGCCATCGGCGGACTAGCGGACTCCTACGAGCAGTACTTC. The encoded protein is CAIGGLADSYEQYF.

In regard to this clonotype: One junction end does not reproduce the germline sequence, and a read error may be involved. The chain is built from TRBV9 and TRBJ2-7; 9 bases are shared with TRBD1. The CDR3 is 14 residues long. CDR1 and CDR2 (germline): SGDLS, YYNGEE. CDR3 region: CASSLGTGPYERYF. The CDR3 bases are TGTGCCAGCAGCCTAGGGACAGGGCCCTACGAGCGGTACTTC.

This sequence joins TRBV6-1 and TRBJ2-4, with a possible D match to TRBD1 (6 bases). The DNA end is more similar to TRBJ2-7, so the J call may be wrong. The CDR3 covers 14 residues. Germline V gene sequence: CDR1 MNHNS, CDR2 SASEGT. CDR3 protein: CASRWVGAGYEQYF. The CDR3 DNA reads TGTGCCAGCAGGTGGGTGGGGGCTGGCTACGAGCAGTACTTC.

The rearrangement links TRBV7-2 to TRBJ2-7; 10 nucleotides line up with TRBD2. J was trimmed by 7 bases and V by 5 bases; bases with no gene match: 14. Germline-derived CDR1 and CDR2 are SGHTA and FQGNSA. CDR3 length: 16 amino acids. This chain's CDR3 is CASSPSGRGTYNEQYF. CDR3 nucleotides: TGTGCCAGCAGCCCTAGCGGGAGAGGTACCTACAATGAGCAGTACTTC.

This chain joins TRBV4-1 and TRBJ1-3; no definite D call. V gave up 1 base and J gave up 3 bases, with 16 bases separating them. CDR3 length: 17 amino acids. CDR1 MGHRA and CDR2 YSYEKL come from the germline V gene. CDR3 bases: TGCGCCAGCAGCCAAGTTAGTGCAGGACCCCATGGAAACACCATATATTTT. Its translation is CASSQVSAGPHGNTIYF.

DNA of the CDR3: TGCAGTGCTAGAGGGGCGGACAGGGGGCTTAATGAAAAACTGTTTTTT. It translates to CSARGADRGLNEKLFF. The V and J genes are TRBV20-1 and TRBJ1-4; 11 bases are a match to TRBD1. Germline loops: CDR1 DFQATT, CDR2 SNEGSKA (reference sequence). The CDR3 has 16 residues. V trimming: 1 base; J trimming: 4 bases; junction bases outside the gene matches: 5.

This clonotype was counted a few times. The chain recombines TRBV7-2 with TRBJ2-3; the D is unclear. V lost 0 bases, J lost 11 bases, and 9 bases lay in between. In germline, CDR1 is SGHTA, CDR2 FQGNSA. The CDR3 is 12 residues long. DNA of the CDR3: TGTGCCAGCAGCTTAGCTCTACTTCAGCAGTATTTT. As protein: CASSLALLQQYF.

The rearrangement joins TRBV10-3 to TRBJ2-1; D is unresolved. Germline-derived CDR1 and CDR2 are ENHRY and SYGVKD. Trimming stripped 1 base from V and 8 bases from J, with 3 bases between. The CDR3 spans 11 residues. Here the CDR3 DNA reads TGTGCCATCAGTGAGTTCGATGAGCAGTTCTTC. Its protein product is CAISEFDEQFF.

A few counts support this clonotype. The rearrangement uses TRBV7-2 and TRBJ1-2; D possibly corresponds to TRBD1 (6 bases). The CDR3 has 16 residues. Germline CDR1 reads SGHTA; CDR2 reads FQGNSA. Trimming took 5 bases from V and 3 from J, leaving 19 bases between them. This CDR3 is CASSPARQAWHYGYTF. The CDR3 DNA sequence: TGTGCCAGCAGCCCCGCCCGACAGGCCTGGCACTATGGCTACACCTTC.

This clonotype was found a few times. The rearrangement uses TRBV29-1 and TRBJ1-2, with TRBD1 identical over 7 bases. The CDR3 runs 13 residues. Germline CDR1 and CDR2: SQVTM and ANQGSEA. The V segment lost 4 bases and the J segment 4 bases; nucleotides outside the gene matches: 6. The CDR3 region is CSVGAGGAYGYTF. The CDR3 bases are TGCAGCGTTGGGGCAGGGGGTGCCTATGGCTACACCTTC.

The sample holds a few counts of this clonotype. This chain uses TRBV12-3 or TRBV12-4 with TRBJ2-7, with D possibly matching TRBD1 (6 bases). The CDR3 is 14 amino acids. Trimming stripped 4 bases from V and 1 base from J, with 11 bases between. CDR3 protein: CASSYDRLSYEQYF. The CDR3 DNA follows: TGTGCCAGCAGTTACGACAGGCTTTCCTACGAGCAGTACTTC.

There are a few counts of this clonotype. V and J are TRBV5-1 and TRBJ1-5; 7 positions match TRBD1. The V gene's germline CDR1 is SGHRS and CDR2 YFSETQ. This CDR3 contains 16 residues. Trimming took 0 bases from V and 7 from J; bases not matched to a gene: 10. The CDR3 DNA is TGCGCCAGCAGCTTGGCGGTTCTGACAGGGACGCAGCCCCAGCATTTT. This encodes CASSLAVLTGTQPQHF. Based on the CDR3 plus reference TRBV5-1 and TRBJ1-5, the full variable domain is KAGVTQTPRYLIKTRGQQVTLSCSPISGHRSVSWYQQTPGQGLQFLFEYFSETQRNKGNFPGRFSGRQFSNSRSEMNVSTLELGDSALYLCASSLAVLTGTQPQHFGDGTRLSIL.

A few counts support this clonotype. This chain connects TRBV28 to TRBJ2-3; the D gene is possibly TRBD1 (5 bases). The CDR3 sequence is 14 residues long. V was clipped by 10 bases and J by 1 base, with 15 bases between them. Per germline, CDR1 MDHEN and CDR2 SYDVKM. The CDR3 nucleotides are TGTGCCATCAGGGTCGGCGCGGGCACAGATACGCAGTATTTT. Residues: CAIRVGAGTDTQYF.

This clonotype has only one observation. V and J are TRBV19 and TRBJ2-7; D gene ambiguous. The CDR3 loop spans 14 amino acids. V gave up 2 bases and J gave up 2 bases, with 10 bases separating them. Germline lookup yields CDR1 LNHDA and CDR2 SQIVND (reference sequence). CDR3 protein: CASSIPGRTYEQYF. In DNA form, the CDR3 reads TGTGCCAGTAGTATACCGGGCCGCACCTACGAGCAGTACTTC.

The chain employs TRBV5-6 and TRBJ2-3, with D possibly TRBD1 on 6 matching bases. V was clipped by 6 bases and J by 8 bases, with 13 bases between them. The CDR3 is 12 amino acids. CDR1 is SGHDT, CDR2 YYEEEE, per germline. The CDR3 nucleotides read TGTGCCAGCATTAGCAGGGGTGGTACGCAGTATTTT. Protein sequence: CASISRGGTQYF.

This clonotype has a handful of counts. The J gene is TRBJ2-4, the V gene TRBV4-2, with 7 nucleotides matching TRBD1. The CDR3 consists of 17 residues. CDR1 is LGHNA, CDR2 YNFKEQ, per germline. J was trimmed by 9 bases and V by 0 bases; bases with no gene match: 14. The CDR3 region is CASSQDVGYRGWSIQYF. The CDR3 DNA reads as TGTGCCAGCAGCCAAGATGTGGGGTACAGGGGATGGAGCATTCAGTACTTC.

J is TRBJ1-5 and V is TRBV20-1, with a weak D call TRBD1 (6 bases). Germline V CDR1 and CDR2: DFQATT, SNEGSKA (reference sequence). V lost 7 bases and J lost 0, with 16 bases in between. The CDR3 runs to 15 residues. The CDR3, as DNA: TGCAGTGTGAATCGACAGGAGAGTAGCAATCAGCCCCAGCATTTT. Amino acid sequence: CSVNRQESSNQPQHF.

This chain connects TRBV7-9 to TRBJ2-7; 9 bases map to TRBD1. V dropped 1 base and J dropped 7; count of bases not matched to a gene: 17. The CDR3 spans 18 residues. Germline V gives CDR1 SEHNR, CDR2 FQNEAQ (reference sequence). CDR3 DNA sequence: TGTGCCAGCAGCTTAGGAGTTGCAAGGGACAGGGCTAAGGATGAGCAGTACTTC. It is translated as CASSLGVARDRAKDEQYF. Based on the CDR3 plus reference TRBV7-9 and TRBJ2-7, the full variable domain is DTGVSQNPRHKITKRGQNVTFRCDPISEHNRLYWYRQTLGQGPEFLTYFQNEAQLEKSRLLSDRFSAERPKGSFSTLEIQRTEQGDSAMYLCASSLGVARDRAKDEQYFGPGTRLTVT.

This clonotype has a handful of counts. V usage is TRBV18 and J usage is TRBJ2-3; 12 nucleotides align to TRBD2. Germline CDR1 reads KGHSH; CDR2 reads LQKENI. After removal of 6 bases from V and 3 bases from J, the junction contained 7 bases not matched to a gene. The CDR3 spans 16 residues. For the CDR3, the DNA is TGTGCCAGCTCCCAGACTAGCGGGAGTGGTACAGATACGCAGTATTTT. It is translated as CASSQTSGSGTDTQYF.

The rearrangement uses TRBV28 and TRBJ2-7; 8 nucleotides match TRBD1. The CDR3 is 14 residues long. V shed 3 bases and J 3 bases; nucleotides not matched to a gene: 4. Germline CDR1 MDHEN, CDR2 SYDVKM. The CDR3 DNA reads TGTGCCAGCAGTTTCTGGGACAGGAGCTACGAGCAGTACTTC. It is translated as CASSFWDRSYEQYF.

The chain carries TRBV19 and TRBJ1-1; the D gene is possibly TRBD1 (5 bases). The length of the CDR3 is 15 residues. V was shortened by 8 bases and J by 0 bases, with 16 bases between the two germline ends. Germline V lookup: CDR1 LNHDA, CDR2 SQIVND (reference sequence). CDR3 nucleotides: TGTGCCAGTTCCCCAGGGAGGTACATGAACACTGAAGCTTTCTTT. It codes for CASSPGRYMNTEAFF.

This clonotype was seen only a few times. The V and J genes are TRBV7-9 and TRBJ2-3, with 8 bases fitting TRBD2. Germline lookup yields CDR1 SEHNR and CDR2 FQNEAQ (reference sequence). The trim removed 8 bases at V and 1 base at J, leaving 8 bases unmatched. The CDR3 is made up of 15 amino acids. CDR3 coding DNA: TGTGCCAGCCCAAAAGCGGGAGATGGCACAGATACGCAGTATTTT. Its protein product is CASPKAGDGTDTQYF.

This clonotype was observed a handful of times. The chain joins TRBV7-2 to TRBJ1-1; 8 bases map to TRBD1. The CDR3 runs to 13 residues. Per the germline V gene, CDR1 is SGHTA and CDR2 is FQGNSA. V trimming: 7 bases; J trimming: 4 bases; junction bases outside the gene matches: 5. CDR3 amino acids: CASIRGPRTEAFF. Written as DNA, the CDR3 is TGTGCCAGCATCAGGGGGCCTCGCACTGAAGCTTTCTTT.

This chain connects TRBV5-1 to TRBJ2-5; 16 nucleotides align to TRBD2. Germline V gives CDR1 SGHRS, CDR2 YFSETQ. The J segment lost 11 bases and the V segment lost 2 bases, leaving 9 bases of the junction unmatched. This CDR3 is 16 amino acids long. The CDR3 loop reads CASSFGTSGRVNEQYF. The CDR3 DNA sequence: TGCGCCAGCAGCTTCGGGACTAGCGGGAGGGTTAATGAGCAGTACTTC.

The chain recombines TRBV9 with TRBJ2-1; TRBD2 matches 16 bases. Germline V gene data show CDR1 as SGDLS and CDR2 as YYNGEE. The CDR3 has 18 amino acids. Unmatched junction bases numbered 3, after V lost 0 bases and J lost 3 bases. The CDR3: CASSVAGLAGGFYNEQFF. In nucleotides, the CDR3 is TGTGCCAGCAGCGTAGCGGGACTAGCGGGGGGGTTCTACAATGAGCAGTTCTTC.